This TCR beta chain was captured in a study of cytomegalovirus exposure and HLA in healthy donors. To note about this clone: Its antigen is not known.

Study-wide results and limits: Cytomegalovirus status was reportedly diagnosed by the classifier with high sensitivity and specificity.

The V gene's germline CDR1 is MDHEN and CDR2 SYDVKM. V dropped 6 bases and J dropped 10; count of bases not matched to a gene: 15. CDR3 length: 15 residues. The PCR employed 60 Vbeta primers together with 13 Jbeta primers. Here immunoSEQ multiplex PCR was the method, and the copy in TCRdb shows in-frame clones only, minus some. The sample carries about 120,000 clones, around four fifths recorded once. The chain carries TRBV28 and TRBJ1-1, with 9 bases identical to TRBD1. The clonotype was recovered from a man in his fifties or sixties in good health and CMV-seropositive. Source material: PBMCs. The CDR3 here is CASSPGQGLPSAAFF. CDR3 DNA sequence: TGTGCCAGCAGCCCAGGACAGGGGCTCCCCTCCGCAGCTTTCTTT.